The entry below describes one T cell receptor beta chain. What this receptor recognizes is not known. No much larger clonotype is one base removed from it; base qualities were not supplied. Trimming removed 5 bases from V and 1 base from J; the gene matches leave 3 bases unexplained. From the cysteine up to the phenylalanine, the CDR3 has a length of 13 residues. Only CDR3 DNA is held: 39 bases, read in frame from base 1. CDR1 and CDR2, per the germline V gene (reference sequence), are DFQATT and SNEGSKA. Sequencing instrument: Illumina MiSeq. Profiling of the peripheral T cell repertoire targeted human TCRbeta genes. The paper's processing steps were these. Beta-binomial modelling was applied to test for differential clonotype abundance so that variability over time was accounted for. Clonotypes that had expanded were screened against the ImmuneCODE reference database of SARS-CoV-2-associated TCRs and mapped onto regions of the viral genome. Further repertoire analyses covered TRBV gene usage, CDR3 length, CDR3 amino acid overlap between time points, clonotype abundance distributions and Jaccard similarity. TCRdb passed the public sequencing reads through fastp at Q25 and MiXCR, retaining productive beta sequences. Every entry covers one CDR3 protein and lists the most common genes and DNA from its rows. The V and J calls, along with clone size, are taken from TCRdb and not from the paper's own processing. For this sample the table gives 250,000 or so distinct CDR3 sequences, of which roughly 26% were detected only once. Of the sample, less than 8.5% falls within the top ten clones.

These data are taken from a study of kidney transplant recipient with SARS-CoV-2 infection (dated by TCRdb to the early 2020s). The sample's time point label is to be understood as: pre-pandemic baseline sample and day 111 after first positive SARS-CoV-2 test. Rearrangement joined TRBV20-1 to TRBJ1-1, with 8 central nucleotides matching TRBD1. The input for sequencing was a blood sample, taken at baseline and between days 110 and 120 from a kidney transplant recipient. This TCR was sampled from a male patient aged 25-45 years who had COVID-19 and was a kidney transplant recipient. Some T cells may originate with the graft donor following a transplant. The CDR3 has the sequence CSASGQANTEAFF. The DNA is TGCAGTGCTTCGGGACAGGCGAACACTGAAGCTTTCTTT.